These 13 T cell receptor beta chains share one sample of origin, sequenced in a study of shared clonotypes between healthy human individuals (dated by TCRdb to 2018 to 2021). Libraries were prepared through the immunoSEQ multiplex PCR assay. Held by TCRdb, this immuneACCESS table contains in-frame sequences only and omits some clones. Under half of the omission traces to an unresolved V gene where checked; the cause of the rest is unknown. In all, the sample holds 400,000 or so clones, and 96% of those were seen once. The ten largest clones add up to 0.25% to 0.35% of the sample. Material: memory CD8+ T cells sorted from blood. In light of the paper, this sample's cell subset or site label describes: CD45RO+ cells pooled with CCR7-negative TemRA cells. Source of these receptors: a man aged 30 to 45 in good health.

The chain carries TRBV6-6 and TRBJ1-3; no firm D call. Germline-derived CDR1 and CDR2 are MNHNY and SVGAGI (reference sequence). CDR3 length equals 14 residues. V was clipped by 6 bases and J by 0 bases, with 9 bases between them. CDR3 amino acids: CASRSTGSGNTIYF. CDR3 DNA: TGTGCCAGCAGGTCTACTGGCTCTGGAAACACCATATATTTT.

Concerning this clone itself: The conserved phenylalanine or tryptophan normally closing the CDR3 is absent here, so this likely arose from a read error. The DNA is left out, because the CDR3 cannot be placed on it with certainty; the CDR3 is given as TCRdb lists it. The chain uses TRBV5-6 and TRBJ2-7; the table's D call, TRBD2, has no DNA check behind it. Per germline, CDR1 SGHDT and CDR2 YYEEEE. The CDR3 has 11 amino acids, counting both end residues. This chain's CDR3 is CASSRGTSKGY.

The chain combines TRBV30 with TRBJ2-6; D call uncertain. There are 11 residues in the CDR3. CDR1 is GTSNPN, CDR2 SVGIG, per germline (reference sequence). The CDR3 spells CAKSGANVLTF. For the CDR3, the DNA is TGTGCTAAATCTGGGGCCAACGTCCTGACTTTC.

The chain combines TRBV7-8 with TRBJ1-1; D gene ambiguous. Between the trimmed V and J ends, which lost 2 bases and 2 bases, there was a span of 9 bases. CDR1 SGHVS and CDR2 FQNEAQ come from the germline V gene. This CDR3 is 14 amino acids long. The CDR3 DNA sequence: TGTGCCAGCAGCTTATGGCCCAAAAACACTGAAGCTTTCTTT. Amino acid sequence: CASSLWPKNTEAFF. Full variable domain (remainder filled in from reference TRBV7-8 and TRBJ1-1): GAGVSQSPRYKVAKRGQDVALRCDPISGHVSLFWYQQALGQGPEFLTYFQNEAQLDKSGLPSDRFFAERPEGSVSTLKIQRTQQEDSAVYLCASSLWPKNTEAFFGQGTRLTVV.

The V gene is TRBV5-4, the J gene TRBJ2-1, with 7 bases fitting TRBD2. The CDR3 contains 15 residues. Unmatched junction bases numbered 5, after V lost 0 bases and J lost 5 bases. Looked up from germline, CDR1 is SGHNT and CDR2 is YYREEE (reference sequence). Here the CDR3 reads CASSLGTRANNEQFF. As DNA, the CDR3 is TGTGCCAGCAGCTTGGGGACTAGGGCTAACAATGAGCAGTTCTTC. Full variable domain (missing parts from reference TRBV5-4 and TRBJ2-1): ETGVTQSPTHLIKTRGQQVTLRCSSQSGHNTVSWYQQALGQGPQFIFQYYREEENGRGNFPPRFSGLQFPNYSSELNVNALELDDSALYLCASSLGTRANNEQFFGPGTRLTVL.

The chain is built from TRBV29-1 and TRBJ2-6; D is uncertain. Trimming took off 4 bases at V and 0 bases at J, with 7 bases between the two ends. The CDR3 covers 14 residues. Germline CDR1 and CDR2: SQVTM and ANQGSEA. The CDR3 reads CSVAETSGANVLTF. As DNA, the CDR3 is TGCAGCGTTGCGGAGACCTCTGGGGCCAACGTCCTGACTTTC.

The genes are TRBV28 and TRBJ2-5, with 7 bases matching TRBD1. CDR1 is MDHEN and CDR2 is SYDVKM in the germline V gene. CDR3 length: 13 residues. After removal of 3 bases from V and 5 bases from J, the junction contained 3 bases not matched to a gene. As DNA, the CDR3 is TGTGCCAGCAGTTTGGTACAGGGGGAGACCCAGTACTTC. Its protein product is CASSLVQGETQYF.

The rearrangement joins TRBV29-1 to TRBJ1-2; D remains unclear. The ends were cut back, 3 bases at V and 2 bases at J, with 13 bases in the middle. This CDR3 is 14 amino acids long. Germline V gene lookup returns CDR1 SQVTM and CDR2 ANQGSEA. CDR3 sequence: CSVDHGSANYGYTF. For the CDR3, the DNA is TGCAGCGTTGACCATGGTTCGGCAAACTATGGCTACACCTTC.

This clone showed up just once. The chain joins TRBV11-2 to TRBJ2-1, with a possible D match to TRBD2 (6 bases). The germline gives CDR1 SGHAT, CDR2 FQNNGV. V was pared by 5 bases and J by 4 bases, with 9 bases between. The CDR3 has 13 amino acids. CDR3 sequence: CASSGRYYNEQFF. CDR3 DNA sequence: TGTGCCAGCAGCGGGAGGTATTACAATGAGCAGTTCTTC.

The CDR3 region has the DNA TGTGCCATCAGAGAGACCGGGACAGGGGGCGAAATCGGCGGGGAGCTGTTTTTT. It translates to CAIRETGTGGEIGGELFF. This chain links TRBV10-3 with TRBJ2-2, with TRBD1 matching over 12 bases. Germline V gives CDR1 ENHRY, CDR2 SYGVKD. The CDR3 length is 18 residues. The V segment lost 6 bases and the J segment 7 bases; nucleotides outside the gene matches: 15.

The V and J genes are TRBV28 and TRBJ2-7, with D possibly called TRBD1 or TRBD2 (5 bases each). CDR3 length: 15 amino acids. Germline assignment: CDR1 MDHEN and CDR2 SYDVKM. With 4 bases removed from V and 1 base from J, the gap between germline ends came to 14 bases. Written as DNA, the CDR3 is TGTGCCAGCAGTTCCCCCGGGACGGATTCCTACGAGCAGTACTTC. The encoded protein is CASSSPGTDSYEQYF.

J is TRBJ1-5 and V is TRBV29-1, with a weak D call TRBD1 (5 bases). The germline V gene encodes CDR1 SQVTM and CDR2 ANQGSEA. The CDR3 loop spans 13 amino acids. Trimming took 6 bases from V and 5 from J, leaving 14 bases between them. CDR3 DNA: TGCAGCGTGGGTCAGGGAGGGGATCAGCCCCAGCATTTT. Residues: CSVGQGGDQPQHF.

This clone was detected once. The CDR3: CASSRGNLPLYNEQFF. The DNA of the CDR3 is TGTGCCAGCAGCCGAGGGAACCTGCCCCTCTACAATGAGCAGTTCTTC. The chain carries TRBV13 and TRBJ2-1; maybe TRBD2 (5 bases). The CDR3 has 16 residues. Trimming took off 5 bases at V and 3 bases at J, with 17 bases between the two ends. Germline lookup yields CDR1 PRHDT and CDR2 FYEKMQ (reference sequence).